Given below is one T cell receptor (beta chain) in context. The antigen this receptor binds is unknown. The sample holds no much larger clone one base away, and base qualities are not on file. CDR1 LGHDT and CDR2 YNNKEL are derived from the germline V gene (reference sequence). V was cut back by 3 bases and J by 2 bases, leaving a gap of 8 bases between them. The CDR3 spans 13 residues, from the cysteine through the phenylalanine. CDR3 DNA only is kept here, 39 bases in frame from base 1. TCRbeta CDR3 regions were amplified from genomic DNA using the immunoSEQ Assay, a bias-controlled multiplex PCR. In the source study's methods: The number of nucleated cells in each sample was estimated by amplification of reference gene primers within the assay. To quantify the absolute abundance of each unique TCRbeta CDR3 rearrangement, sequence reads were collapsed and filtered. Productive Simpson clonality was computed per sample as the square root of Simpson's diversity index over productive rearrangements. Held by TCRdb, this immuneACCESS table contains in-frame sequences only and omits some clones. Under half of the omission traces to an unresolved V gene where checked; the cause of the rest is unknown. V and J calls plus clone size are reproduced from that table; the DNA served to infer D and trimming. Across this sample there are a few hundred thousand clones, with approximately 90% seen only once. Of the sample, 1% falls within the top ten clones.

These data originate in a study of blood T cell repertoires in COVID-19 (dated by TCRdb to the early 2020s). For the wider study: The collaborator samples originated in the United States, Italy and Spain and spanned the acute and convalescent phases of COVID-19. The material from the prospective study consisted of cDNA or gDNA derived from T cells, B-cell-depleted T cells, or PBMCs. Subjects who had been exposed to COVID-19, were actively infected with it, or had recovered from it provided the deeply sampled blood TCRbeta repertoires that made up the dataset. The repertoires were made available in a free public database intended to serve as a resource for research on the immune response to SARS-CoV-2. Samples came from the ongoing ImmuneRACE study (first 160 participants) plus 1,254 subjects from 6 global collaborators. Sample metadata almost always included a de-identified subject ID, COVID-19 status, age in years and sex. HLA class I and class II types, where available, came from metadata supplied by the sample provider rather than from assay-based typing. The full study reports these points: The quantity of clinical and demographic metadata differed by source and by participant and was supplied without curation.

In the prospective study, participants were about 18 to 95 years old, resided in about two dozen geographic areas of the United States, and were enrolled through a virtual design. In the prospective study, participants were assigned to cohorts based on the clinical history participants reported in a screening survey and a study questionnaire. For ImmuneRACE Cohort 3, a participant was defined as recovered based on two consecutive negative NP/OP PCR tests, clearance by a healthcare professional, or resolution of symptoms. In the prospective study, mobile phlebotomists collected whole blood, serum and a nasopharyngeal or oropharyngeal swab from each participant. Over an approximately 2-month period, participants in the prospective study had the option of providing additional blood draws and questionnaires. Prospective study blood samples were shipped either frozen or at room temperature before DNA extraction.

The chain joins TRBV3-1 (or the pseudogene TRBV3-2) to TRBJ2-7; perhaps TRBD2 is the D gene, with 6 bases matching. This clonotype originated in a man younger than 35 who had recovered from COVID-19. Sequencing was carried out using PBMCs or T cells enriched from blood (not recorded which). The nucleotide sequence is given as TGTGCCAGCAGCCAGGAGGGCCCCTACGAGCAGTACTTC. Its protein product is CASSQEGPYEQYF.